This is a list of T cell receptor beta chains from one sample in a study of response to subunit inactivated influenza vaccine. TCRdb re-derived calls from the RT-PCR reads in MiXCR, one entry per CDR3 protein. The table records a few hundred thousand distinct CDR3 sequences, around 22% of them present only once. This material consisted of PBMCs from blood, taken 21 months after vaccination. These receptors came from a man aged 50-75 years who received an inactivated influenza vaccine. CDR3s include the opening cysteine and the closing phenylalanine or tryptophan. Each record gives: CDR3 length, V gene, D gene, clone size, J gene, CDR3 protein, CDR3 DNA. A D gene is named only where the DNA matches it firmly. Size is stated for part of the rows, as once, few or many counts, or as a class when the clone is expanded.

len: 14
v_gene: TRBV5-1
d_gene: TRBD1
abundance: NA
j_gene: TRBJ2-3
CDR3aa: CASSSDRDVDTQYF
CDR3nt: TGCGCCAGCAGCTCTGACAGGGATGTCGATACGCAGTATTTT

len: 12
v_gene: TRBV20-1
d_gene: NA
abundance: NA
j_gene: TRBJ2-1
CDR3aa: CSARHNNNEQFF
CDR3nt: TGCAGTGCTAGGCACAATAACAATGAGCAGTTCTTC

len: 14
v_gene: TRBV6-1
d_gene: NA
abundance: NA
j_gene: TRBJ1-6
CDR3aa: CASSLRGWNSPLHF
CDR3nt: TGTGCCAGCAGCCTGAGGGGCTGGAATTCACCCCTCCACTTT

len: 14
v_gene: TRBV7-2
d_gene: NA
abundance: few
j_gene: TRBJ1-5
CDR3aa: CASSETTGTQPQHF
CDR3nt: TGTGCCAGCAGCGAGACTACAGGGACTCAGCCCCAGCATTTT

len: 14
v_gene: TRBV5-1
d_gene: TRBD2
abundance: few
j_gene: TRBJ2-7
CDR3aa: CASSPGLGSYEQYF
CDR3nt: TGCGCCAGCAGCCCCGGACTAGGGTCCTACGAGCAGTACTTC

len: 13
v_gene: TRBV15
d_gene: NA
abundance: NA
j_gene: TRBJ1-5
CDR3aa: CATKGEGNQPQHF
CDR3nt: TGTGCCACCAAAGGCGAGGGGAACCAGCCCCAGCATTTT

len: 13
v_gene: TRBV9
d_gene: NA
abundance: many
j_gene: TRBJ2-1
CDR3aa: CASQIRPYNEQFF
CDR3nt: TGTGCCAGTCAGATACGCCCCTACAATGAGCAGTTCTTC

len: 14
v_gene: TRBV2
d_gene: NA
abundance: few
j_gene: TRBJ1-1
CDR3aa: CASSVIPRETEAFF
CDR3nt: TGTGCCAGCAGTGTCATCCCTAGGGAAACTGAAGCTTTCTTT

len: 19
v_gene: TRBV4-1
d_gene: TRBD1
abundance: few
j_gene: TRBJ2-5
CDR3aa: CASSQVRDRDSGFQETQYF
CDR3nt: TGCGCCAGCAGCCAAGTCCGGGACAGGGACTCGGGTTTCCAAGAGACCCAGTACTTC

len: 13
v_gene: TRBV7-9
d_gene: NA
abundance: NA
j_gene: TRBJ1-6
CDR3aa: CASSFRQNSPLHF
CDR3nt: TGTGCCAGCAGCTTTCGACAGAATTCACCCCTCCACTTT

len: 15
v_gene: TRBV15
d_gene: TRBD1
abundance: few
j_gene: TRBJ1-2
CDR3aa: CATSRGAGGGYGYTF
CDR3nt: TGTGCCACCAGCAGAGGAGCAGGGGGTGGCTATGGCTACACCTTC

len: 19
v_gene: TRBV5-6
d_gene: NA
abundance: few
j_gene: TRBJ2-6
CDR3aa: CASSHLPNSRLSGANVLTF
CDR3nt: TGTGCCAGCAGTCACCTTCCGAACAGCCGCCTATCTGGGGCCAACGTCCTGACTTTC

len: 14
v_gene: TRBV7-2
d_gene: TRBD1
abundance: NA
j_gene: TRBJ1-2
CDR3aa: CASSPRQGRGGYTF
CDR3nt: TGTGCCAGCAGCCCCAGACAGGGGCGTGGTGGCTACACCTTC

len: 16
v_gene: TRBV5-4
d_gene: NA
abundance: NA
j_gene: TRBJ2-5
CDR3aa: CASSLAGRGGRETQYF
CDR3nt: TGTGCCAGCAGCTTGGCCGGCAGGGGAGGGCGAGAGACCCAGTACTTC

len: 14
v_gene: TRBV10-1
d_gene: TRBD1
abundance: NA
j_gene: TRBJ2-7
CDR3aa: CASSEWTGDNKQYF
CDR3nt: TGCGCCAGCAGTGAGTGGACAGGGGATAATAAGCAGTACTTC

len: 16
v_gene: TRBV5-1
d_gene: TRBD1
abundance: NA
j_gene: TRBJ1-5
CDR3aa: CASSLDPTGGNQPQHF
CDR3nt: TGCGCCAGCAGCTTGGACCCGACAGGGGGCAATCAGCCCCAGCATTTT

len: 16
v_gene: TRBV5-5
d_gene: NA
abundance: NA
j_gene: TRBJ1-2
CDR3aa: CASSFMLRQALYGYTF
CDR3nt: TGTGCCAGCAGCTTCATGCTAAGACAGGCCCTCTATGGCTACACCTTC

len: 14
v_gene: TRBV12-3/TRBV12-4
d_gene: TRBD2
abundance: few
j_gene: TRBJ2-1
CDR3aa: CAVRTSGIHNEQFF
CDR3nt: TGTGCCGTCAGGACTAGCGGCATTCACAATGAGCAGTTCTTC

len: 17
v_gene: TRBV7-8
d_gene: TRBD1
abundance: NA
j_gene: TRBJ1-5
CDR3aa: CASSPIPGQGSNQPQHF
CDR3nt: TGTGCCAGCAGCCCGATCCCGGGACAGGGTAGCAATCAGCCCCAGCATTTT

len: 17
v_gene: TRBV5-6
d_gene: NA
abundance: NA
j_gene: TRBJ2-3
CDR3aa: CASSFKDGGLSTDTQYF
CDR3nt: TGTGCCAGCAGCTTTAAGGACGGAGGACTGTCCACAGATACGCAGTATTTT

len: 15
v_gene: TRBV18
d_gene: NA
abundance: few
j_gene: TRBJ1-2
CDR3aa: CASSPGRQLPYGYTF
CDR3nt: TGTGCCAGCTCACCTGGAAGGCAGCTTCCCTATGGCTACACCTTC

len: 14
v_gene: TRBV6-5
d_gene: NA
abundance: few
j_gene: TRBJ2-7
CDR3aa: CASSHEGSSYEQYF
CDR3nt: TGTGCCAGCAGTCACGAGGGGAGCTCCTACGAGCAGTACTTC

len: 13
v_gene: TRBV7-3
d_gene: NA
abundance: NA
j_gene: TRBJ2-2
CDR3aa: CASRDGNTGELFF
CDR3nt: TGTGCCAGCAGGGACGGGAACACCGGGGAGCTGTTTTTT

len: 15
v_gene: TRBV28
d_gene: NA
abundance: many
j_gene: TRBJ1-2
CDR3aa: CASSHPGRDNYGYTF
CDR3nt: TGTGCCAGCAGCCACCCCGGGAGGGACAACTATGGCTACACCTTC

len: 17
v_gene: TRBV6-1
d_gene: NA
abundance: NA
j_gene: TRBJ1-4
CDR3aa: CASSPAISGPTNEKLFF
CDR3nt: TGTGCCAGCAGCCCTGCCATCTCAGGGCCAACTAATGAAAAACTGTTTTTT

len: 14
v_gene: TRBV6-5
d_gene: NA
abundance: NA
j_gene: TRBJ1-4
CDR3aa: CASSYSQGNEKLFF
CDR3nt: TGTGCCAGCAGTTACTCTCAAGGGAATGAAAAACTGTTTTTT

len: 14
v_gene: TRBV20-1
d_gene: NA
abundance: once
j_gene: TRBJ2-7
CDR3aa: CSATRVALDYEQYF
CDR3nt: TGCAGTGCTACCCGGGTAGCGTTAGACTACGAGCAGTACTTC

len: 14
v_gene: TRBV5-1
d_gene: TRBD1
abundance: many
j_gene: TRBJ1-2
CDR3aa: CASSETGGSYGYTF
CDR3nt: TGCGCCAGCAGCGAAACAGGGGGCTCCTATGGCTACACCTTC

len: 15
v_gene: TRBV4-1
d_gene: NA
abundance: NA
j_gene: TRBJ2-7
CDR3aa: CASSQSGTAPYEQYF
CDR3nt: TGCGCCAGCAGCCAAAGCGGGACAGCACCCTACGAGCAGTACTTC